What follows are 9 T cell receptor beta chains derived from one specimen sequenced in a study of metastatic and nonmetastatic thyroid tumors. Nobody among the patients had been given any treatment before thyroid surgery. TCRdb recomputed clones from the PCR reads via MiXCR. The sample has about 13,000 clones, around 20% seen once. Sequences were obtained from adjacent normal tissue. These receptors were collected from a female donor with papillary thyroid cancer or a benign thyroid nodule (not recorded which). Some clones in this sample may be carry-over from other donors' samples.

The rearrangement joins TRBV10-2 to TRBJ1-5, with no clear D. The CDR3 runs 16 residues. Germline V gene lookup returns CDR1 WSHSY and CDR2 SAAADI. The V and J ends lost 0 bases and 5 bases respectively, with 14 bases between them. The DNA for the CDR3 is TGCGCCAGCAGTGAGTCGGATTTGGGTACGGATCAGCCCCAGCATTTT. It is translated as CASSESDLGTDQPQHF.

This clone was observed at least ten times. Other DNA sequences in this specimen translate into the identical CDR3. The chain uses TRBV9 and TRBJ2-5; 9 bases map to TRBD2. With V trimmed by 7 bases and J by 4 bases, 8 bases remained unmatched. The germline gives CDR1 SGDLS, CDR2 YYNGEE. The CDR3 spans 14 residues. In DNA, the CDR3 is TGTGCCAGCGATGGGGGACTAGCTGGAGAGACCCAGTACTTC. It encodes CASDGGLAGETQYF.

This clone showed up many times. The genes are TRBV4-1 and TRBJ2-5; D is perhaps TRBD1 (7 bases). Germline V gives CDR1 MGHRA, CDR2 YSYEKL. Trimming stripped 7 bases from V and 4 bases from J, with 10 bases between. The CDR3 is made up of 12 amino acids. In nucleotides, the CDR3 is TGCGCCAGCACGGGGGACAGAGAGACCCAGTACTTC. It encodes CASTGDRETQYF.

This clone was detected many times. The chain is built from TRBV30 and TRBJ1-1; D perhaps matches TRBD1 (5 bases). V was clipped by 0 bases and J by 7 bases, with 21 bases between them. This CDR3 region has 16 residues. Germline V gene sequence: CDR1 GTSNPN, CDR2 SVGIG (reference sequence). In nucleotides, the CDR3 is TGTGCCTGGAGTGTAATCGCTCCTACAGGTTTGGGTGAAGCTTTCTTT. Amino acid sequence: CAWSVIAPTGLGEAFF. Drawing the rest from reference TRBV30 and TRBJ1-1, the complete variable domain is SQTIHQWPATLVQPVGSPLSLECTVEGTSNPNLYWYRQAAGRGLQLLFYSVGIGQISSEVPQNLSASRPQDRQFILSSKKLLLSDSGFYLCAWSVIAPTGLGEAFFGQGTRLTVV.

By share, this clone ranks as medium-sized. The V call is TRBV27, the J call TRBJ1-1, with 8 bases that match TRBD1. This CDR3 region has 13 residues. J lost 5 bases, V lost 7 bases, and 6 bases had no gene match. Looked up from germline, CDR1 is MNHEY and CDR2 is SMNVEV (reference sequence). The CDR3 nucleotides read TGTGCCAGCACGGCAGGGGGCAGGACTGAAGCTTTCTTT. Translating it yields CASTAGGRTEAFF.

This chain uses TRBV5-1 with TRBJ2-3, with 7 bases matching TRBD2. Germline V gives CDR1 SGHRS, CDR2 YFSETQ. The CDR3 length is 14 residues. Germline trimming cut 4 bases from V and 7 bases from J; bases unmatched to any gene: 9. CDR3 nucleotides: TGCGCCAGCAGCCTACCGACTAGCTGGAATACGCAGTATTTT. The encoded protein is CASSLPTSWNTQYF.

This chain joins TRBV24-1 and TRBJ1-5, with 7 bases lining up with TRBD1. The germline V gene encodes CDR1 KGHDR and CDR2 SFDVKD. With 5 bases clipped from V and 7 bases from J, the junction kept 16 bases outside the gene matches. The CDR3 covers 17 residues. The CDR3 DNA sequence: TGTGCCACCAGTGCCCCAGACCGAAAAGGGGGCAGACAGCCCCAGCATTTT. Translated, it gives CATSAPDRKGGRQPQHF.

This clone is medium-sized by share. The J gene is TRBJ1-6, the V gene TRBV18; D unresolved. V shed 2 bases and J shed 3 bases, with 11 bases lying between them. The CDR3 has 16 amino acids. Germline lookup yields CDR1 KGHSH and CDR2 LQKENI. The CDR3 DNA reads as TGTGCCAGCTCACCATTAACAGCGGGCTATAATTCACCCCTCCACTTT. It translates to CASSPLTAGYNSPLHF.

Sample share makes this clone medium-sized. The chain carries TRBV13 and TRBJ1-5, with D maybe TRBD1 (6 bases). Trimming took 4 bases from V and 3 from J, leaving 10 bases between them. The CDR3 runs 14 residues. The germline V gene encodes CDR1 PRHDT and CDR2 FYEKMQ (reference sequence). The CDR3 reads CASSSRQDNQPQHF. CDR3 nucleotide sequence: TGTGCCAGCAGCTCCCGACAGGACAATCAGCCCCAGCATTTT.